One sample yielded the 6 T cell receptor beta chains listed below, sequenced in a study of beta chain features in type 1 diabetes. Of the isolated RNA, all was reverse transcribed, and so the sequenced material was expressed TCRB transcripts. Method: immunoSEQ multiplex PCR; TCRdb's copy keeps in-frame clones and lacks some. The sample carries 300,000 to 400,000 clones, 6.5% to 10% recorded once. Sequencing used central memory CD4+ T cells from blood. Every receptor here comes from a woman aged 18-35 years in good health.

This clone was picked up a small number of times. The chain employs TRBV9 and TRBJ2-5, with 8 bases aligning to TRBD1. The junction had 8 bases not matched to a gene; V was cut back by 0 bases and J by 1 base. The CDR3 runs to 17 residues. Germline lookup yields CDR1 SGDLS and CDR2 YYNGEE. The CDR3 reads CASSVAVSGTGQETQYF. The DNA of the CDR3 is TGTGCCAGCAGCGTAGCTGTATCCGGGACAGGCCAAGAGACCCAGTACTTC.

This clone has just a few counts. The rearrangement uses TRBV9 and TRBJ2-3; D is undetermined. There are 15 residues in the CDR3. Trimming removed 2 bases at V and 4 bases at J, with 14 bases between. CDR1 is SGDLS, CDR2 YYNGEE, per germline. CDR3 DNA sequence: TGTGCCAGCAGCGTTAGCAGTGGCCTGGCAGATACGCAGTATTTT. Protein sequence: CASSVSSGLADTQYF.

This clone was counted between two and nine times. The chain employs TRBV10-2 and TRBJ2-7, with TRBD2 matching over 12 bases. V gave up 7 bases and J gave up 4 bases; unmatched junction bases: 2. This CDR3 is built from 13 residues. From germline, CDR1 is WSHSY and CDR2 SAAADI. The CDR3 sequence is CASTLAGGYEQYF. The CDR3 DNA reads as TGCGCCAGCACCCTAGCGGGAGGGTACGAGCAGTACTTC.

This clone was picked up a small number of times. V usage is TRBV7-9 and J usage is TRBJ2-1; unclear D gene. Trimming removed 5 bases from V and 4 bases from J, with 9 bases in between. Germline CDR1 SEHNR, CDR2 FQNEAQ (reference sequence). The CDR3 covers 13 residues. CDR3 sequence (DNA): TGTGCCAGCAGCCTACCGGATTACAATGAGCAGTTCTTC. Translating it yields CASSLPDYNEQFF.

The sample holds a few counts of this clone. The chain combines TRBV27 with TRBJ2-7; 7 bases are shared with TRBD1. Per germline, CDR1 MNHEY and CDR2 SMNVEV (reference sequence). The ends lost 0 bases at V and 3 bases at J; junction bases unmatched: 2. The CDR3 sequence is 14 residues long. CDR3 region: CASSLSWDSYEQYF. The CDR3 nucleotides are TGTGCCAGCAGTTTATCGTGGGACAGCTACGAGCAGTACTTC.

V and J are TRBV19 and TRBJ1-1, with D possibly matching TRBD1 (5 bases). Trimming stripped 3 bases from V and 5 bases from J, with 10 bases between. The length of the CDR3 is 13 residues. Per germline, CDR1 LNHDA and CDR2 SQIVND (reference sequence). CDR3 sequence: CASSISRGTEAFF. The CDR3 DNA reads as TGTGCCAGTAGTATCTCTCGGGGGACTGAAGCTTTCTTT. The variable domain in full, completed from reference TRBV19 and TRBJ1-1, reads DGGITQSPKYLFRKEGQNVTLSCEQNLNHDAMYWYRQDPGQGLRLIYYSQIVNDFQKGDIAEGYSVSREKKESFPLTVTSAQKNPTAFYLCASSISRGTEAFFGQGTRLTVV.